The 15 T cell receptor beta chains below were found in one sample sequenced in a study of CD8+CD57+ T cells in acquired aplastic anemia. Using genomic DNA as the template, TCR beta VDJ and CDR3 profiling was carried out. From the reads, TCRdb called clonotypes with MiXCR, one entry per CDR3 protein. The data show around 230,000 distinct CDR3 sequences, around 63% seen once. The specimen sequenced was sorted CD4+, CD8+, or CD8+CD57+ T cells (not recorded which) from PBMCs. These receptors were obtained from a human donor in good health.

The V gene is TRBV7-2, the J gene TRBJ1-1; 9 nucleotides match TRBD1. Trimming took 6 bases from V and 0 from J; bases not matched to a gene: 11. This CDR3 region has 17 residues. CDR1 is SGHTA and CDR2 is FQGNSA in the germline V gene. DNA for the CDR3: TGTGCCAGCAGTCCCACCGGGACAGGGCGTCTGAACACTGAAGCTTTCTTT. It translates to CASSPTGTGRLNTEAFF.

Written as DNA, the CDR3 is TGCAGTGTTCGAAGTCCCTCCTACGAGCAGTACTTC. Its translation is CSVRSPSYEQYF. V and J are TRBV20-1 and TRBJ2-7, with unresolved D. Trimming cost V 7 bases and J 0 bases, with 10 bases left between them. CDR1 is DFQATT, CDR2 SNEGSKA, per germline (reference sequence). CDR3 length: 12 amino acids.

The rearrangement joins TRBV19 to TRBJ2-7; D is unresolved. V gave up 3 bases and J gave up 4 bases, with 13 bases separating them. Germline V CDR1 and CDR2: LNHDA, SQIVND (reference sequence). CDR3 length: 14 amino acids. The CDR3 region is CASSINPGGYEQYF. CDR3 sequence (DNA): TGTGCCAGTAGTATTAACCCCGGCGGTTACGAGCAGTACTTC.

In this sample, this clonotype turned up many times. The chain couples TRBV27 to TRBJ2-7; D is possibly TRBD1 (6 bases). V was trimmed by 5 bases and J by 6 bases, leaving 14 bases between them. From germline, CDR1 is MNHEY and CDR2 SMNVEV (reference sequence). This CDR3 has 13 amino acids. The CDR3 protein is CASSTGPGLEQYF. The CDR3 DNA reads TGTGCCAGCAGTACAGGGCCGGGTCTCGAGCAGTACTTC.

This clonotype was detected ten times or more. The CDR3 is CASSLMTDTSSYEQYF. DNA of the CDR3: TGTGCCAGCAGCCTCATGACAGACACCTCATCCTACGAGCAGTACTTC. The chain combines TRBV7-8 with TRBJ2-7; D possibly corresponds to TRBD1 (5 bases). The CDR3 runs to 16 residues. From germline, CDR1 is SGHVS and CDR2 FQNEAQ. The germline V and J ends were trimmed by 5 bases and 1 base, with 18 bases remaining between them.

The chain carries TRBV6-5 and TRBJ2-7, with 10 bases matching TRBD1. J lost 5 bases, V lost 4 bases, and 2 bases had no gene match. This CDR3 region has 13 residues. Germline CDR1 and CDR2: MNHEY and SVGAGI. DNA for the CDR3: TGTGCCAGCAGTTCGGACAGGGGGGACGAGCAGTACTTC. Its protein product is CASSSDRGDEQYF.

The J gene is TRBJ1-1, the V gene TRBV27; D unclear. Trimming stripped 3 bases from V and 5 bases from J, with 13 bases between. Per germline, CDR1 MNHEY and CDR2 SMNVEV (reference sequence). CDR3 length: 14 residues. CDR3 nucleotides: TGTGCCAGCAGTTTGGGAGGGTGGGAGACTGAAGCTTTCTTT. Protein product: CASSLGGWETEAFF.

This chain joins TRBV6-6 and TRBJ1-6; D is perhaps TRBD1 (6 bases). This CDR3 is 14 amino acids long. V shed 7 bases and J shed 7 bases, with 14 bases lying between them. Germline lookup yields CDR1 MNHNY and CDR2 SVGAGI (reference sequence). The CDR3 nucleotides are TGTGCCAGCACACCTACAGGGTTCAATTCACCCCTCCACTTT. It specifies CASTPTGFNSPLHF.

As regards this clonotype: The junction shows a germline mismatch at one end, possibly a read error. V gene TRBV6-6 combines with J gene TRBJ2-1, with 8 bases that match TRBD2. The CDR3 totals 15 residues. CDR1 and CDR2 (germline): MNHNY, SVGAGI (reference sequence). The CDR3 here is CASSLLLAENNEQLF. The CDR3 bases are TGTGCCAGCAGTTTGTTACTAGCGGAAAACAATGAGCAGCTCTTC.

The V gene is TRBV12-3 or TRBV12-4, the J gene TRBJ1-4; D is unclear. The CDR3 extends over 13 amino acids. The CDR3 DNA is TGTGCTAGTGGTTGGCGGGGTAATGAAAAACTGTTTTTT. This codes for CASGWRGNEKLFF.

The V and J genes are TRBV10-3 and TRBJ2-7; TRBD2 matches 10 bases. This CDR3 has 15 amino acids. Per the germline V gene, CDR1 is ENHRY and CDR2 is SYGVKD. V lost 2 bases to trimming and J lost 7 bases; unmatched junction nucleotides: 8. CDR3 amino acids: CAISERSSGSREQYF. CDR3 sequence (DNA): TGTGCCATCAGTGAGCGATCTAGCGGGAGCAGGGAGCAGTACTTC.

J is TRBJ1-2 and V is TRBV6-1; no clear D. CDR3 size: 13 residues. Per germline, CDR1 MNHNS and CDR2 SASEGT. V was clipped by 4 bases and J by 4 bases, with 10 bases between them. The CDR3 loop is CASSGRPSYGYTF. In DNA, the CDR3 is TGTGCCAGCAGTGGCCGTCCCAGCTATGGCTACACCTTC.

The gene calls are TRBV15 and TRBJ1-4, with D unclear. The V gene's germline CDR1 is LNHNV and CDR2 YYDKDF (reference sequence). The CDR3 covers 17 residues. V was cut by 5 bases and J by 8 bases, with 24 bases left in between. CDR3 nucleotides: TGTGCCACCAGCGACGGCTCCGGGCCTAAACTGGGCGAAAAACTGTTTTTT. Translating it yields CATSDGSGPKLGEKLFF. Combining the CDR3 with reference TRBV15 and TRBJ1-4 gives the whole variable domain DAMVIQNPRYQVTQFGKPVTLSCSQTLNHNVMYWYQQKSSQAPKLLFHYYDKDFNNEADTPDNFQSRRPNTSFCFLDIRSPGLGDTAMYLCATSDGSGPKLGEKLFFGSGTQLSVL.

The table lists this clonotype with a few counts. The rearrangement uses TRBV20-1 and TRBJ2-3, with D perhaps given as TRBD1 or TRBD2 (5 bases each). The CDR3 is made up of 15 amino acids. Per the germline V gene, CDR1 is DFQATT and CDR2 is SNEGSKA (reference sequence). The V and J ends lost 3 bases and 1 base respectively, with 14 bases between them. The CDR3 loop is CSARVRGARTDTQYF. Written as DNA, the CDR3 is TGCAGTGCTAGGGTTCGAGGGGCGCGCACAGATACGCAGTATTTT.

There are many counts of this clonotype. V and J are TRBV29-1 and TRBJ1-4; a possible D gene is TRBD1 (5 bases). Germline-derived CDR1 and CDR2 are SQVTM and ANQGSEA. This CDR3 has 15 residues. The V and J ends lost 4 bases and 0 bases respectively, with 12 bases between them. The CDR3 sequence is CSVVGGTATNEKLFF. CDR3 coding DNA: TGCAGCGTTGTAGGCGGGACTGCAACTAATGAAAAACTGTTTTTT.